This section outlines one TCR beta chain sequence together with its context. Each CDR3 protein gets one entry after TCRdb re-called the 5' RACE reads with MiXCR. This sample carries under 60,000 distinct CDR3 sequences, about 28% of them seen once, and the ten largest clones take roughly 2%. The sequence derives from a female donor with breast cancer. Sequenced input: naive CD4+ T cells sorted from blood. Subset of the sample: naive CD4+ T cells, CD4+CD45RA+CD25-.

As DNA, the CDR3 is TGTGCCAGCAGTGTTCGGGACGGAGAAAAACTGTTTTTT. Amino acids: CASSVRDGEKLFF. The J gene is TRBJ1-4, the V gene TRBV2; TRBD1 might be the D (5 bases). The CDR3 length is 13 residues. The V end was cut by 4 bases, the J end by 8 bases, with 11 bases between. Germline lookup yields CDR1 SNHLY and CDR2 FYNNEI.